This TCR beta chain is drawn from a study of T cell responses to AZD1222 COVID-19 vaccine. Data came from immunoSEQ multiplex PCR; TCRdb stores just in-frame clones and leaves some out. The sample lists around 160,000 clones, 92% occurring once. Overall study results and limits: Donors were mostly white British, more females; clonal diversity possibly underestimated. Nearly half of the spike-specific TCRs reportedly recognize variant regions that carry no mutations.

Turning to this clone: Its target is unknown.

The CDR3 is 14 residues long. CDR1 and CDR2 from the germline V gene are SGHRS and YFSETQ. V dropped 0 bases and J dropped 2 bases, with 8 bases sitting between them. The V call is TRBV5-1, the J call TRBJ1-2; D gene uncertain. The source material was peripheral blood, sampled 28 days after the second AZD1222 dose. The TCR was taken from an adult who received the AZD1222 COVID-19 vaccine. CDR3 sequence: CASSLDSPNYGYTF. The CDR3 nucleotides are TGCGCCAGCAGCTTGGACAGTCCCAACTATGGCTACACCTTC. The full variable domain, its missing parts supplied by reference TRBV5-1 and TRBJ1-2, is KAGVTQTPRYLIKTRGQQVTLSCSPISGHRSVSWYQQTPGQGLQFLFEYFSETQRNKGNFPGRFSGRQFSNSRSEMNVSTLELGDSALYLCASSLDSPNYGYTFGSGTRLTVV.